These T cell receptor beta chains were read from a single sample in a study of T cell changes during pregnancy in multiple sclerosis. Using immunoSEQ multiplex PCR, the repertoire was profiled, and TCRdb retains in-frame clones only, with some absent. The sample holds roughly 80,000 clones, just over 90% seen once. Sequences were derived from peripheral blood, sampled before pregnancy. These TCRs come from a female donor with multiple sclerosis, enrolled in a pregnancy study. The CDR3 runs from the conserved cysteine through the conserved F or W. The D gene is left open where the match is weak. Size values are once, few and many counts, or a class for expanded clones, and some rows have none.

j_call v_call clone_size d_call cdr3_aa cdr3_nt
TRBJ2-5 TRBV28 . . CASRKGYRETQYF TGTGCCAGCAGGAAGGGGTACCGGGAGACCCAGTACTTC
TRBJ2-7 TRBV19 . . CASSMSQSYEQYF TGTGCCAGTAGTATGAGTCAATCCTACGAGCAGTACTTC
TRBJ2-7 TRBV28 . TRBD1 CASSFTGGAYEQYF TGTGCCAGCAGTTTCACAGGGGGAGCCTACGAGCAGTACTTC
TRBJ1-4 TRBV19 . . CASSILDTGEKLFF TGTGCCAGTAGTATTTTAGACACAGGTGAAAAACTGTTTTTT
TRBJ2-4 TRBV4-2 . TRBD2 CASSQESSLATMAKNIQYF TGTGCCAGCAGCCAGGAATCCTCACTAGCGACAATGGCCAAAAACATTCAGTACTTC
TRBJ1-5 TRBV5-1 . . CASSLDSRDSNQPQHF TGCGCCAGCAGCCTGGACAGCCGAGATAGCAATCAGCCCCAGCATTTT
TRBJ2-1 TRBV4-2 . TRBD2 CASSQVRLAGDGDEQFF TGTGCCAGCAGCCAAGTTCGCCTAGCGGGAGACGGCGATGAGCAGTTCTTC
TRBJ2-3 TRBV7-9 . . CASSLAGGVMGSTDTQYF TGTGCCAGCAGCTTAGCGGGAGGCGTGATGGGTAGCACAGATACGCAGTATTTT
TRBJ2-3 TRBV28 once . CASRRDSTDTQYF TGTGCCAGCAGGCGGGACAGCACAGATACGCAGTATTTT
TRBJ1-2 TRBV19 . . CASNPANRAYGYTF TGTGCCAGTAACCCCGCCAACAGGGCCTATGGCTACACCTTC
TRBJ1-5 TRBV18 once . CASSPIENQPQHF TGTGCCAGCTCACCGATAGAGAATCAGCCCCAGCATTTT
TRBJ2-2 TRBV11-2 . . CASSLQGYTGELFF TGTGCCAGCAGCCTCCAGGGATACACCGGGGAGCTGTTTTTT
TRBJ2-7 TRBV4-1 . TRBD2 CASSTLAGVGEEQYF TGCGCCAGCAGCACTCTAGCGGGAGTAGGTGAGGAGCAGTACTTC
TRBJ1-3 TRBV7-6 . . CASSFHGRLSSGNTIYF TGTGCCAGCAGCTTCCATGGCCGACTGAGCTCTGGAAACACCATATATTTT
TRBJ2-7 TRBV28 . TRBD1 CASSQIKGIWTGGYSYEQYF TGTGCCAGCAGTCAAATTAAGGGAATATGGACAGGGGGGTATTCCTACGAGCAGTACTTC
TRBJ2-3 TRBV7-8 . . CASSLVRLAGATDTQYF TGTGCCAGCAGCTTAGTCCGGCTCGCAGGGGCCACAGATACGCAGTATTTT
TRBJ2-7 TRBV27 . TRBD1 CASQTGTGTYEQYF TGTGCCTCACAGACCGGGACAGGGACCTACGAGCAGTACTTC
TRBJ2-7 TRBV19 . TRBD2 CATSGTSGRRIYEQYF TGTGCCACCTCCGGGACTAGCGGGAGAAGGATATACGAGCAGTACTTC
TRBJ2-3 TRBV5-5 . . CASRVRDTQYF TGTGCCTCCCGAGTGAGAGATACGCAGTATTTT
TRBJ2-2 TRBV10-3 . TRBD1 CAIRPWGQGDTGELFF TGTGCCATCAGACCGTGGGGACAGGGGGACACCGGGGAGCTGTTTTTT
TRBJ2-1 TRBV7-6 . TRBD2 CASSLRLAEMVDGNEQFF TGTGCCAGCAGCTTAAGACTAGCGGAAATGGTGGATGGAAATGAGCAGTTCTTC
TRBJ2-7 TRBV28 . . CASSLRPGDYEQYF TGTGCCAGCAGTTTAAGGCCAGGGGACTACGAGCAGTACTTC
TRBJ2-7 TRBV7-2 once TRBD2 CASSPRDYNYEQQYF TGTGCCAGCAGCCCCCGGGACTACAATTACGAGCAGCAGTACTTC
TRBJ2-2 TRBV7-3 . . CASSFRGQPNTGELFF TGTGCCAGCAGCTTCCGTGGACAGCCGAACACCGGGGAGCTGTTTTTT
TRBJ2-5 TRBV5-4 . . CASSLILQETQYF TGTGCCAGCAGCTTGATCTTACAAGAGACCCAGTACTTC
TRBJ2-3 TRBV5-4 . . CASSLFQGFAMQYF TGTGCCAGCAGCTTGTTTCAGGGTTTCGCTATGCAGTATTTT
TRBJ2-4 TRBV25-1 once TRBD1 CASSEGTGTGNIQYF TGTGCCAGCAGTGAGGGGACCGGGACAGGGAACATTCAGTACTTC
TRBJ2-3 TRBV10-2 . . CASKEGTGHTDTQYF TGCGCCAGCAAGGAGGGTACGGGCCACACAGATACGCAGTATTTT
TRBJ2-7 TRBV28 . TRBD2 CASSSSPPSGRIGEQYF TGTGCCAGCAGCAGTAGCCCGCCTAGCGGGAGAATTGGGGAGCAGTACTTC
TRBJ2-7 TRBV2 once . CASREISYEQYF TGTGCCAGCAGAGAGATCTCCTACGAGCAGTACTTC
TRBJ1-1 TRBV9 . TRBD1 CASSRQTGGVNTEAFF TGTGCCAGCAGCCGCCAGACAGGGGGGGTGAACACTGAAGCTTTCTTT